Each of the 11 T cell receptor beta chains below was sequenced from the same sample in a study of vaccination and CD4 T cells after COVID-19. Sample treatment: approximately nine-day PBMC culture with coronavirus spike peptide pools or control peptides (ViraFEST assay). The assay that was used to sequence DNA from cultured CD4+ T cells was the Oncomine TCR Beta short-read assay. TCRdb reprocessed the PCR reads with MiXCR, giving one entry per CDR3 protein. The sample yields more than 20,000 distinct CDR3 sequences, 43% seen once. No cognate antigen is known for these TCRs. The sample taken for sequencing was CD4+ T cells from blood, cultured in vitro. These receptors were taken from a human donor who had recovered from COVID-19.

This clonotype turned up a few times. The genes are TRBV11-1 and TRBJ2-1; D may be TRBD1 or TRBD2 (6 bases each). This CDR3 is built from 15 residues. The germline gives CDR1 SGHAT, CDR2 FQDESV (reference sequence). Deletions cut 6 bases from V and 3 bases from J, with 15 bases between. CDR3 nucleotide sequence: TGTGCCAGCAGTCTTACCGGGGGCCACTACAATGAGCAGTTCTTC. Translated: CASSLTGGHYNEQFF.

The chain employs TRBV2 and TRBJ1-2; D may be TRBD1 (5 bases). Germline CDR1 reads SNHLY; CDR2 reads FYNNEI. The CDR3 runs 15 residues. Trimming shortened V by 2 bases and J by 4 bases, and 14 bases separated the two germline ends. As DNA, the CDR3 is TGTGCCAGCAGTGAACCGGGACGGAAAACCTATGGCTACACCTTC. This codes for CASSEPGRKTYGYTF.

The rearrangement uses TRBV21-1 and TRBJ2-7; TRBD1, as called in the table, went unchecked against the DNA. TRBV21-1 is a pseudogene locus. CDR3 length equals 13 residues. The DNA for the CDR3 is TGTGCCAGCAGCGCTGACAGTATCTACGAGCAGTACTTC. This encodes CASSADSIYEQYF.

The sample holds one count of this clonotype. The chain has TRBV4-1 and TRBJ2-5, with 16 bases lining up with TRBD2. The J segment lost 4 bases and the V segment lost 1 base, leaving 6 bases of the junction unmatched. The CDR3 is 18 residues long. Germline CDR1 reads MGHRA; CDR2 reads YSYEKL. In nucleotides, the CDR3 is TGCGCCAGCAGCCAAGTACGGGGGACTAGCGGGGGGGCAGAGACCCAGTACTTC. Translated, it gives CASSQVRGTSGGAETQYF.

The J gene is TRBJ1-1, the V gene TRBV5-6; tentatively, D is TRBD1 (6 bases). The CDR3 extends over 14 amino acids. V was clipped by 2 bases and J by 2 bases, with 10 bases between them. CDR1 is SGHDT, CDR2 YYEEEE, per germline. The CDR3 DNA reads TGTGCCAGCAGCTTCCCCAGGGGCAACACTGAAGCTTTCTTT. Its protein product is CASSFPRGNTEAFF.

The chain couples TRBV6-2 or TRBV6-3 to TRBJ2-3; D uncertain. CDR1 is MNHEY, CDR2 SVGEGT, per germline. V was pared by 4 bases and J by 2 bases, with 4 bases between. The CDR3 totals 12 residues. As DNA, the CDR3 is TGTGCCAGCAGTTCACTCACAGATACGCAGTATTTT. Its translation is CASSSLTDTQYF.

The rearrangement links TRBV6-1 to TRBJ1-1, with a weak D call TRBD1 (6 bases). Deletions cut 5 bases from V and 5 bases from J, with 15 bases between. CDR3 size: 14 residues. Per the germline V gene, CDR1 is MNHNS and CDR2 is SASEGT. CDR3 sequence reads: CASSNTGPRTEAFF. As DNA, the CDR3 is TGTGCCAGCAGTAACACAGGGCCCAGGACTGAAGCTTTCTTT.

This clonotype turned up a few times. This rearrangement joins TRBV7-3 to TRBJ2-1; tentatively, D is TRBD1 (5 bases). The V end lost 2 bases, the J end lost 6 bases, and 8 bases lay between the germline ends. This CDR3 is 13 amino acids long. The germline V gene has CDR1 SGHTA and CDR2 FQGTGA. In nucleotides, the CDR3 is TGTGCCAGCAGCTTATGGGGCCGCAATGAGCAGTTCTTC. This gives the protein CASSLWGRNEQFF.

This clonotype was recorded once. The chain employs TRBV5-6 and TRBJ2-3; D is perhaps TRBD2 (6 bases). The CDR3 extends over 16 amino acids. The germline V and J ends were trimmed by 2 bases and 1 base, with 14 bases remaining between them. The germline V gene encodes CDR1 SGHDT and CDR2 YYEEEE. CDR3 amino acids: CASSFGGVAGTDTQYF. The CDR3, as DNA: TGTGCCAGCAGCTTCGGTGGAGTAGCGGGCACAGATACGCAGTATTTT.

The chain carries TRBV5-1 and TRBJ2-2; weak D call: TRBD2 (5 bases). CDR1 and CDR2 from the germline V gene are SGHRS and YFSETQ. The CDR3 is 14 residues long. The V gene lost 4 bases and the J gene lost 1 base, with 8 bases spanning the gap. The CDR3 region has the DNA TGCGCCAGCAGCCCCGGGGTGAACACCGGGGAGCTGTTTTTT. Its translation: CASSPGVNTGELFF. Full variable domain (missing parts from reference TRBV5-1 and TRBJ2-2): KAGVTQTPRYLIKTRGQQVTLSCSPISGHRSVSWYQQTPGQGLQFLFEYFSETQRNKGNFPGRFSGRQFSNSRSEMNVSTLELGDSALYLCASSPGVNTGELFFGEGSRLTVL.

This clonotype was seen a handful of times. The J gene is TRBJ2-7, the V gene TRBV29-1; D unresolved. This CDR3 has 11 residues. With 6 bases removed from V and 3 bases from J, the gap between germline ends came to 9 bases. CDR1 and CDR2 from the germline V gene are SQVTM and ANQGSEA. The CDR3 coding sequence is TGCAGCGTCGCCGCGGACTACGAGCAGTACTTC. It codes for CSVAADYEQYF.